Below are 19 T cell receptor beta chains sequenced from a single sample in a study of shared clonotypes between healthy human individuals. Measured with immunoSEQ multiplex PCR; TCRdb has only the in-frame clones, and not every one. The table lists about 490,000 clones, 65% to 85% of them singletons, with 9.5% to 15% in the top ten. The sequencing sample was made of PBMCs. All receptors come from a woman between 40 and 50 years old in good health. Some clones in this sample may be carry-over from other donors' samples.

The sample holds one count of this clone. The chain joins TRBV28 to TRBJ2-1; 13 bases are a match to TRBD2. The V gene end was trimmed by 4 bases and the J gene end by 4 bases; junction bases not matched to a gene: 7. The germline V gene has CDR1 MDHEN and CDR2 SYDVKM. The CDR3 has 17 residues. The CDR3 DNA sequence: TGTGCCAGCAGTTCCGGACTAGCGGGAGAATTATACAATGAGCAGTTCTTC. Amino acid sequence: CASSSGLAGELYNEQFF.

Worth noting for this clone: A far bigger clonotype differs at one base, so this is likely a read error. Other DNA sequences in the sample encode the same CDR3. V is TRBV19 and J is TRBJ2-2; 7 bases are shared with TRBD1. The junction had 10 bases not matched to a gene; V was cut back by 6 bases and J by 3 bases. The CDR3 length is 16 residues. The germline V gene encodes CDR1 LNHDA and CDR2 SQIVND (reference sequence). In DNA, the CDR3 is TGTGCCAGTAGAAAGGGACAGTTCCTAGACACCGGGGAGCTGTTTTTT. Translation gives CASRKGQFLDTGELFF. Variable domain in full (rest from reference TRBV19 and TRBJ2-2): DGGITQSPKYLFRKEGQNVTLSCEQNLNHDAMYWYRQDPGQGLRLIYYSQIVNDFQKGDIAEGYSVSREKKESFPLTVTSAQKNPTAFYLCASRKGQFLDTGELFFGEGSRLTVL.

The V gene is TRBV11-1, the J gene TRBJ2-2, with 9 nucleotides matching TRBD2. Losses at the gene ends were 5 bases for V and 4 bases for J; bases not matched to a gene: 8. The CDR3 is 16 amino acids. The V gene's germline CDR1 is SGHAT and CDR2 FQDESV (reference sequence). The DNA for the CDR3 is TGTGCCAGCAGCCCCGCAGCGGGAGGTTTCACCGGGGAGCTGTTTTTT. It is translated as CASSPAAGGFTGELFF.

The rearrangement joins TRBV4-3 to TRBJ2-1; TRBD1 might be the D (6 bases). CDR3 length: 15 residues. Germline-derived CDR1 and CDR2 are LGHNA and YSLEER. V lost 4 bases and J 2 bases, leaving 12 bases between the germline ends. CDR3 in DNA: TGCGCCAGCAGCCGCGCGCAGGGGCCCTACAATGAGCAGTTCTTC. Its translation is CASSRAQGPYNEQFF.

Notes on this clone: Other DNA sequences within the sample encode an identical CDR3. This chain connects TRBV10-3 to TRBJ2-5; 7 positions agree with TRBD2. Per the germline V gene, CDR1 is ENHRY and CDR2 is SYGVKD. The V segment lost 0 bases and the J segment 5 bases; nucleotides outside the gene matches: 3. The CDR3 has 14 amino acids. CDR3 protein: CAISESREGETQYF. Written as DNA, the CDR3 is TGTGCCATCAGTGAGTCTAGGGAGGGGGAGACCCAGTACTTC.

This clone was seen once. The chain joins TRBV4-2 to TRBJ2-6; D possibly matches TRBD1 or TRBD2 (6 bases each). The V end was cut by 1 base, the J end by 2 bases, with 21 bases between. Germline V gene sequence: CDR1 LGHNA, CDR2 YNFKEQ. CDR3 length: 20 amino acids. The CDR3 DNA follows: TGTGCCAGCAGCCAAGGCAAGGGGGGCAGGGTGGGTACTGGGGCCAACGTCCTGACTTTC. Its translation: CASSQGKGGRVGTGANVLTF.

As to this clone: A read error is the likely source, as a far larger clone sits one nucleotide away. The CDR3 does not end in the conserved phenylalanine or tryptophan, so this is likely a read error. The chain carries TRBV5-4 and TRBJ1-2; 7 nucleotides align to TRBD1. There are 13 residues in the CDR3. Germline V gene lookup returns CDR1 SGHNT and CDR2 YYREEE (reference sequence). Trimming took 0 bases from V and 7 from J; bases not matched to a gene: 3. The CDR3 DNA sequence: TGTGCCAGCAGCTTGGAGGGACAGACTGGCTACACCTTA. This gives the protein CASSLEGQTGYTL.

A few counts support this clone. The chain has TRBV27 and TRBJ2-2; the D gene is possibly TRBD1 (5 bases). Looked up from germline, CDR1 is MNHEY and CDR2 is SMNVEV (reference sequence). V was trimmed by 6 bases and J by 5 bases, leaving 10 bases between them. The CDR3 has 13 amino acids. This CDR3 is CASRGRDTGELFF. As DNA, the CDR3 is TGTGCCAGCAGGGGCAGGGATACCGGGGAGCTGTTTTTT.

The chain joins TRBV29-1 to TRBJ1-2; the D is unclear. Deletions cut 4 bases from V and 6 bases from J, with 21 bases between. In germline, CDR1 is SQVTM, CDR2 ANQGSEA. The CDR3 totals 15 residues. The CDR3 is CSVVGFRGYSDGYTF. CDR3 sequence (DNA): TGCAGCGTTGTGGGTTTCCGAGGGTATTCGGATGGCTACACCTTC. Based on the CDR3 plus reference TRBV29-1 and TRBJ1-2, the full variable domain is SAVISQKPSRDICQRGTSLTIQCQVDSQVTMMFWYRQQPGQSLTLIATANQGSEATYESGFVIDKFPISRPNLTFSTLTVSNMSPEDSSIYLCSVVGFRGYSDGYTFGSGTRLTVV.

About this clone itself: The CDR3 does not end in the conserved phenylalanine or tryptophan, so this is likely a read error. The DNA is omitted, as the CDR3 cannot be located on it reliably, and the CDR3 follows TCRdb's listing. V usage is TRBV21-1 and J usage is TRBJ1-5; TRBD1, the table's D call, was not compared with the DNA. TRBV21-1 is marked as a pseudogene. The CDR3 extends over 15 residues, inclusive of both ends. The CDR3 is CAGSKEQGWRQPQHL.

This clone was counted a few times. The chain is built from TRBV5-8 and TRBJ2-1, with D possibly TRBD1 on 5 matching bases. Per germline, CDR1 SGHTS and CDR2 YDEGEE. V dropped 2 bases and J dropped 5 bases, with 11 bases sitting between them. CDR3 length equals 14 residues. The CDR3 loop is CASSFSRTHNEQFF. The CDR3 region has the DNA TGTGCCAGCAGCTTTTCCCGGACACACAATGAGCAGTTCTTC.

The rearrangement links TRBV5-5 to TRBJ1-5; D is unresolved. V lost 0 bases and J 5 bases, leaving 6 bases between the germline ends. The CDR3 loop spans 13 amino acids. Germline-derived CDR1 and CDR2 are SGHKS and YYEKEE (reference sequence). The CDR3 coding sequence is TGTGCCAGCAGCTTGGACTTCTATCAGCCCCAGCATTTT. Amino acids: CASSLDFYQPQHF.

Comment on this clone: At one boundary the junction diverges from the germline segment, which might be a read error. The CDR3 DNA reads as TGTGCCAGCAGCTTCCGCACTAGCGGGGAGGGGGTGTTC. This sequence encodes CASSFRTSGEGVF. The chain has TRBV7-2 and TRBJ2-7, with 10 positions matching TRBD2. The V gene's germline CDR1 is SGHTA and CDR2 FQGNSA. This CDR3 spans 13 amino acids.

This sequence joins TRBV6-1 and TRBJ2-7, with 8 nucleotides matching TRBD1. Germline lookup yields CDR1 MNHNS and CDR2 SASEGT. The length of the CDR3 is 15 residues. The trim removed 6 bases at V and 2 bases at J, leaving 9 bases unmatched. This CDR3 reads CASRNGTGHTYEQYF. In DNA form, the CDR3 reads TGTGCCAGCAGGAACGGGACAGGACATACCTACGAGCAGTACTTC.

To note about this clone: This likely came from a read error, as a far larger clone is one base away. The sample carries other DNA sequences with the same CDR3. The rearrangement joins TRBV6-1 to TRBJ2-5; D unresolved. The J call may not be correct, given that the DNA end is closer to TRBJ2-7. The CDR3 spans 14 residues. The V gene's germline CDR1 is MNHNS and CDR2 SASEGT. This CDR3 reads CASLGLSDSYEQYF. The CDR3 bases are TGTGCCAGCCTGGGATTATCCGACTCCTACGAGCAGTACTTC.

This clone was recorded a few times. As DNA, the CDR3 is TGCGCCAGCAGCGCCGGGGGACAGGGGACAGATACGCAGTATTTT. Amino acid sequence: CASSAGGQGTDTQYF. The chain has TRBV5-1 and TRBJ2-3; TRBD1 agrees at 10 bases. Trimming took 4 bases from V and 3 from J; bases not matched to a gene: 5. Germline V gene lookup returns CDR1 SGHRS and CDR2 YFSETQ. There are 15 residues in the CDR3.

With regard to this clone: Other DNA sequences in this specimen translate into the identical CDR3. The chain combines TRBV29-1 with TRBJ2-7, with 9 bases matching TRBD1. Germline-derived CDR1 and CDR2 are SQVTM and ANQGSEA. V lost 3 bases, J lost 4 bases, and 4 bases stayed unmatched. The CDR3 runs 13 residues. The CDR3 DNA sequence: TGCAGCGTTGAGGGACAGGGACTTTACGAGCAGTACTTC. This codes for CSVEGQGLYEQYF.

CDR3 sequence (DNA): TGTGCCATCAGTGAGGGACCCCGGGCTCTCTACGAGCAGTACTTC. Its translation is CAISEGPRALYEQYF. The V gene is TRBV10-3, the J gene TRBJ2-7; D gene uncertain. V lost 2 bases to trimming and J lost 3 bases, with 14 bases between them. CDR3 length: 15 amino acids. CDR1 is ENHRY and CDR2 is SYGVKD in the germline V gene.

This chain joins TRBV4-1 and TRBJ2-7, with 12 bases fitting TRBD2. The CDR3 is 16 residues long. CDR1 is MGHRA, CDR2 YSYEKL, per germline. After removal of 2 bases from V and 4 bases from J, the junction contained 6 bases not matched to a gene. DNA for the CDR3: TGCGCCAGCAGCCAACCGACTAGCGGGAGTCGGTACGAGCAGTACTTC. This translates into CASSQPTSGSRYEQYF.